The next 21 T cell receptor beta chains were all read from a single sample in a study of CXCR3-negative and CXCR3-positive naive CD8 T cells. With UMI labels, 5' RACE was used to prepare the TRB cDNA libraries. TCRdb reprocessed the 5' RACE reads and keeps a single row for each CDR3 protein, giving no DNA. The ten top clones account for roughly 1.8%, within a sample of 40,000 to 45,000 distinct CDR3 sequences. The specimen was naive CXCR3- CD8+ T cells from blood. Stated subset: CD45RO-CCR7+CD27+CD95- naive CD8+ T cells lacking CXCR3 (TNR3-). All receptors derive from a human donor in good health. Some clones in this sample may be carry-over from other donors' samples.

The gene calls are TRBV7-9 and TRBJ2-1; lacking DNA, the TRBD2 call made by TCRdb goes unchecked. CDR3 length equals 12 residues. Germline CDR1 SEHNR, CDR2 FQNEAQ (reference sequence). This CDR3 is CASSSQGPEQFF. Drawing the rest from reference TRBV7-9 and TRBJ2-1, the complete variable domain is DTGVSQNPRHKITKRGQNVTFRCDPISEHNRLYWYRQTLGQGPEFLTYFQNEAQLEKSRLLSDRFSAERPKGSFSTLEIQRTEQGDSAMYLCASSSQGPEQFFGPGTRLTVL.

This chain uses TRBV6-5 with TRBJ1-2. Germline CDR1 and CDR2: MNHEY and SVGAGI. CDR3 length: 16 residues. The CDR3 protein is CASSGAGPPPAEGYTF.

The CDR3 reads CSASLGQGADTQYF. The V and J genes are TRBV29-1 and TRBJ2-3; the D gene TCRdb calls, TRBD1, cannot be checked with no DNA. Looked up from germline, CDR1 is SQVTM and CDR2 is ANQGSEA. This CDR3 has 14 amino acids.

This chain joins TRBV29-1 and TRBJ2-3; the D call of TRBD1 rests on TCRdb alone, since no DNA is present to check it. CDR3 size: 19 residues. Germline V gives CDR1 SQVTM, CDR2 ANQGSEA. CDR3 amino acids: CSTTPPRDGYHSSTDTQYF.

V usage is TRBV28 and J usage is TRBJ2-5; absent DNA, TCRdb's TRBD1 call cannot be checked. Germline V gives CDR1 MDHEN, CDR2 SYDVKM. This CDR3 has 16 residues. The CDR3 is CASSSQAGGLQETQYF.

This rearrangement joins TRBV11-2 to TRBJ2-7; TCRdb indicates TRBD1, and absent DNA this call remains unverified. The germline V gene has CDR1 SGHAT and CDR2 FQNNGV. This CDR3 region has 15 residues. The CDR3 sequence is CASSPPSGGPYEQYF.

The chain has TRBV9 and TRBJ1-1; TCRdb picks TRBD1, but there is no DNA to check that call. Germline-derived CDR1 and CDR2 are SGDLS and YYNGEE. The CDR3 spans 15 residues. CDR3 region: CASSAPGQLNTEAFF.

This clonotype is medium-sized by frequency. This chain connects TRBV7-8 to TRBJ2-5; TCRdb's assignment of TRBD2 cannot be checked, as there is no DNA. There are 14 residues in the CDR3. From germline, CDR1 is SGHVS and CDR2 FQNEAQ. CDR3 loop: CASSPGMAAAAQYF.

This rearrangement joins TRBV18 to TRBJ1-5; TCRdb picks TRBD1, but there is no DNA to check that call. This CDR3 comprises 14 residues. Germline CDR1 and CDR2: KGHSH and LQKENI. The CDR3 loop reads CASSPAQVDQPQHF.

The chain uses TRBV27 and TRBJ2-2. CDR1 is MNHEY, CDR2 SMNVEV, per germline (reference sequence). The CDR3 length is 13 residues. CDR3 residues: CASSLSYTGELFF.

The chain employs TRBV7-9 and TRBJ2-1; the D call of TRBD1 rests on TCRdb alone, since no DNA is present to check it. Germline V CDR1 and CDR2: SEHNR, FQNEAQ (reference sequence). This CDR3 comprises 13 residues. The CDR3 sequence is CASSGQPLGEQFF.

The gene calls are TRBV28 and TRBJ2-3; lacking DNA, the TRBD2 call made by TCRdb goes unchecked. Germline V gives CDR1 MDHEN, CDR2 SYDVKM. The CDR3 contains 15 residues. The chain's CDR3 is CASSPAGLSTDTQYF.

The rearrangement uses TRBV23-1 and TRBJ2-7. TRBV23-1 falls under the ORF class, with uncertain function. This CDR3 is 19 amino acids long. The CDR3 sequence: CASSQSSPIDGLSSYEQYF.

The rearrangement links TRBV12-3 or TRBV12-4 to TRBJ2-7; checking the TCRdb D call of TRBD1 is not possible without DNA. This CDR3 has 14 residues. This CDR3 reads CASSFDRVGDEQYF.

The chain uses TRBV29-1 and TRBJ2-2; TCRdb lists TRBD2, though no DNA is available to test this call. Germline V gives CDR1 SQVTM, CDR2 ANQGSEA. This CDR3 region has 12 residues. The chain's CDR3 is CSVEWTPGELFF.

The chain uses TRBV7-2 and TRBJ2-2. There are 16 residues in the CDR3. CDR1 and CDR2 (germline): SGHTA, FQGNSA. The CDR3 region is CASSPYSGSTSGELFF.

The rearrangement uses TRBV6-5 and TRBJ1-1; TCRdb designates TRBD1, a call that cannot be tested without DNA. The CDR3 consists of 15 residues. Looked up from germline, CDR1 is MNHEY and CDR2 is SVGAGI. CDR3: CASSPGGMPTTEAFF.

This chain links TRBV12-3 or TRBV12-4 with TRBJ2-5; as DNA is missing, the TRBD2 call by TCRdb cannot be tested. The CDR3 has 14 amino acids. The CDR3 protein is CASRTSGGVETQYF.

The CDR3 protein is CASTATAYEQYF. The J gene is TRBJ2-7, the V gene TRBV12-3 or TRBV12-4. The CDR3 has 12 residues.

The V and J genes are TRBV7-2 and TRBJ2-7; TCRdb lists TRBD1, though no DNA is available to test this call. Germline V gene data show CDR1 as SGHTA and CDR2 as FQGNSA. There are 13 residues in the CDR3. The CDR3: CTSRGQASYEQYF.

This sequence joins TRBV5-6 and TRBJ2-7. This CDR3 has 17 residues. Germline V gene data show CDR1 as SGHDT and CDR2 as YYEEEE. This CDR3 reads CASSLGGTWEASYEQYF.